This is a list of T cell receptor beta chains from one sample in a study of blood T cell repertoires in COVID-19. Sequencing was performed with immunoSEQ multiplex PCR; in TCRdb, only in-frame clones are kept and a portion is missing. The sample shows under 200,000 clones, around 83% of them seen only once. The specimen was peripheral blood. The receptor set was obtained from a man aged 18-30 years with acute or convalescent COVID-19. Both conserved end residues are part of each CDR3. The D gene is left open where the match is weak. The listing skips clone size in some rows; elsewhere it reads once, few, many or a size class.

V gene	J gene	clone size	D gene	CDR3 DNA	CDR3 protein
TRBV6-1	TRBJ1-5	few	TRBD1	TGTGCCAGCAGTGAGGACAGGGGGCGACCTCGGAGCAATCAGCCCCAGCATTTT	CASSEDRGRPRSNQPQHF
TRBV12-3/TRBV12-4	TRBJ2-5	-	-	TGTGCCAGCAGTTTTTCAGGGGCTGAGACCCAGTACTTC	CASSFSGAETQYF
TRBV27	TRBJ1-2	-	-	TGTGCCAGCAGTTTATCGTCCGTTTTGACTCATGGCTACACCTTC	CASSLSSVLTHGYTF
TRBV5-6	TRBJ2-5	-	TRBD1	TGTGCCAGCAGCTTGGGGGGGACAGTGATCTCAAGGACCCAGTACTTC	CASSLGGTVISRTQYF
TRBV2	TRBJ1-1	-	TRBD1	TGTGCCAGCAGCCGACAGGGTATAAACACTGAAGCTTTCTTT	CASSRQGINTEAFF
TRBV7-3	TRBJ2-5	-	-	TGTGCCAGCAGCTTAGGGTCGGCTTCAGGGGCGTACCAAGAGACCCAGTACTTC	CASSLGSASGAYQETQYF
TRBV6-1	TRBJ1-1	-	-	TGTGCCAGCAGTGAAGTTCGAGTTATGAACACTGAAGCTTTCTTT	CASSEVRVMNTEAFF
TRBV6-5	TRBJ1-1	-	TRBD1	TGTGCCAGCAGTTATCACAGACAGGGCCCGGGGACTTTCTTT	CASSYHRQGPGTFF
TRBV10-1	TRBJ2-2	few	-	TGCGCCAGCAGTCCTATCCCGAACACCGGGGAGCTGTTTTTT	CASSPIPNTGELFF
TRBV20-1	TRBJ1-1	-	-	TGCAGTGCCGACGACAGACTTGAAGCTTTCTTT	CSADDRLEAFF
TRBV15	TRBJ1-1	-	-	TGTGCCACCAGCAGGGCGGGCATGAACACTGAAGCTTTCTTT	CATSRAGMNTEAFF
TRBV5-8	TRBJ1-5	-	-	TGTGCCAGCAGCTTTAGGGGGTACGGTGTCAATCAGCCCCAGCATTTT	CASSFRGYGVNQPQHF
TRBV5-1	TRBJ1-5	once	-	TGCGCCAGCAGCTTCGGGGGTGTGGATCAGCCCCAGCATTTT	CASSFGGVDQPQHF
TRBV2	TRBJ1-1	-	-	TGTGCCAGCACTTTACAGGGTTCATATGAAGCTTTCTTT	CASTLQGSYEAFF
TRBV30	TRBJ1-6	few	-	TGTGCCTGGAGTGTACCCGGGGGTCGGTCACCCCTCCACTTT	CAWSVPGGRSPLHF
TRBV2	TRBJ2-2	-	TRBD2	TGTGCCAGCAGTGTACTAGCGGGGGGCGGTTGGACCGGGGAGCTGTTTTTT	CASSVLAGGGWTGELFF
TRBV7-3	TRBJ1-6	-	-	TGTGCCAGCAGCGTAAGGGGGATGGGGGCGAACTCACCCCTCCACTTT	CASSVRGMGANSPLHF
TRBV15	TRBJ1-5	-	-	TGTGCCACCAGCGGAGCGGGACTCTATCAGCCCCAGCATTTT	CATSGAGLYQPQHF
TRBV7-3	TRBJ1-1	-	-	TGTGCCAGCAGCTTTAGTATGAACACTGAAGCTTTCTTT	CASSFSMNTEAFF
TRBV4-1	TRBJ2-1	-	-	TGCGCCAGCAGCCAAGATAGAGTGGGGGGAGTAGGCAATGAGCAGTTCTTC	CASSQDRVGGVGNEQFF
TRBV6-2/TRBV6-3	TRBJ2-1	-	TRBD2	TGTGCCAGCAGTAGCGGGGGGGCGTACAATGAGCAGTTCTTC	CASSSGGAYNEQFF
TRBV7-8	TRBJ2-1	-	-	TGTGCCAGCAGCTTAAGAGATTTCCCGGTCGATGAGCAGTTCTTC	CASSLRDFPVDEQFF
TRBV25-1	TRBJ2-1	-	-	TGTGCCAGCAGTATATACAATGAGCAGTTCTTC	CASSIYNEQFF
TRBV18	TRBJ2-1	-	TRBD1	TGTGCCAGCTCCAGGGACAGGGGGTTCAATGAGCAGTTCTTC	CASSRDRGFNEQFF
TRBV6-6	TRBJ1-6	-	-	TGTGCCACCGAGTGGAGCCCCATGTCCTATAATTCACCCCTCCACTTT	CATEWSPMSYNSPLHF
TRBV6-4	TRBJ2-3	few	TRBD2	TGTGCCAGCAGTAGCGGGGGCACAGATACGCAGTATTTT	CASSSGGTDTQYF
TRBV19	TRBJ1-2	-	-	TGTGCCAGTAGTACCTCGACAGGCGCAAGCTATGGCTACACCTTC	CASSTSTGASYGYTF
TRBV3-1/TRBV3-2	TRBJ2-7	-	-	TGTGCCAGCAGCCAAGATTTGGGCATCGAGCAGTACTTC	CASSQDLGIEQYF